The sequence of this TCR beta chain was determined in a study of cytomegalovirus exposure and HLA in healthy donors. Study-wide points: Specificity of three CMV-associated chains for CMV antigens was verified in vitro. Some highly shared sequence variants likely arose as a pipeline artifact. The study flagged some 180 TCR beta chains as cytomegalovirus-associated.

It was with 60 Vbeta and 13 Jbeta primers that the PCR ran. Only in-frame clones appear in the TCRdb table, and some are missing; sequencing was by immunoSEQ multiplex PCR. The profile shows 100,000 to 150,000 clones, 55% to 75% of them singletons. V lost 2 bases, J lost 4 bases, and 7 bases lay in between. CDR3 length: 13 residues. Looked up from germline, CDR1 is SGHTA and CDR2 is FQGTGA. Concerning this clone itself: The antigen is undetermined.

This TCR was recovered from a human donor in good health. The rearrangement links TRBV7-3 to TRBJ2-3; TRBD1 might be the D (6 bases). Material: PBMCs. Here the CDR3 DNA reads TGTGCCAGCAGCTTATACAGGGCAGATACGCAGTATTTT. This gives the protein CASSLYRADTQYF. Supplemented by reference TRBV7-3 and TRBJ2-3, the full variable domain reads GAGVSQTPSNKVTEKGKYVELRCDPISGHTALYWYRQSLGQGPEFLIYFQGTGAADDSGLPNDRFFAVRPEGSVSTLKIQRTERGDSAVYLCASSLYRADTQYFGPGTRLTVL.